Listed here are 26 T cell receptor beta chains from one sample, sequenced in a study of OX40 agonist ivuxolimab in advanced cancers. The assay was immunoSEQ multiplex PCR, and TCRdb's table has in-frame clones only and misses some. The profile shows around 86,000 clones, about 80% of them singletons. Sequenced here: CD4+ or CD8+ T cells sorted from blood, sampled in a trial of the OX40 agonist ivuxolimab. The origin of the receptors is an adult with an advanced solid tumor such as melanoma, head and neck, liver or kidney cancer.

The V gene is TRBV11-1, the J gene TRBJ2-1; 10 nucleotides agree with TRBD2. CDR1 and CDR2 from the germline V gene are SGHAT and FQDESV (reference sequence). V shed 5 bases and J 7 bases; nucleotides not matched to a gene: 11. CDR3 length equals 16 residues. In DNA form, the CDR3 reads TGTGCCAGCAGCAGCCCTTATAGCGGGGGGTCAAATGAGCAGTTCTTC. Encoded protein: CASSSPYSGGSNEQFF. Full variable domain (remainder filled in from reference TRBV11-1 and TRBJ2-1): EAEVAQSPRYKITEKSQAVAFWCDPISGHATLYWYRQILGQGPELLVQFQDESVVDDSQLPKDRFSAERLKGVDSTLKIQPAELGDSAMYLCASSSPYSGGSNEQFFGPGTRLTVL.

The chain uses TRBV4-2 and TRBJ1-4; D not resolved. Germline V gene data show CDR1 as LGHNA and CDR2 as YNFKEQ. The germline V and J ends were trimmed by 2 bases and 1 base, with 17 bases remaining between them. The CDR3 has 18 amino acids. DNA for the CDR3: TGTGCCAGCAGCCAATCTACTGGGGTAGGAGGAACTAATGAAAAACTGTTTTTT. Translation gives CASSQSTGVGGTNEKLFF.

CDR3 loop: CAISEPTATNEKLFF. DNA for the CDR3: TGTGCCATCAGTGAGCCGACAGCAACTAATGAAAAACTGTTTTTT. This chain uses TRBV10-3 with TRBJ1-4; D is possibly TRBD1 (5 bases). Per germline, CDR1 ENHRY and CDR2 SYGVKD. The CDR3 loop spans 15 amino acids. Trimming pared 2 bases from V and 0 bases from J, leaving 7 bases between.

V is TRBV11-2 and J is TRBJ2-1; TRBD2 matches at 8 bases. The CDR3 is 14 residues long. J was trimmed by 1 base and V by 5 bases; bases with no gene match: 1. The germline V gene has CDR1 SGHAT and CDR2 FQNNGV. The CDR3 nucleotides are TGTGCCAGCAGCCGGGGGGGTTCCTACAATGAGCAGTTCTTC. Its protein product is CASSRGGSYNEQFF.

The rearrangement joins TRBV5-8 to TRBJ1-5; D not resolved. With 0 bases removed from V and 4 bases from J, the gap between germline ends came to 8 bases. CDR3 size: 14 residues. Looked up from germline, CDR1 is SGHTS and CDR2 is YDEGEE. DNA for the CDR3: TGTGCCAGCAGCTTGGACAGTTTGAATCAGCCCCAGCATTTT. Translating it yields CASSLDSLNQPQHF. Together with reference TRBV5-8 and TRBJ1-5, the CDR3 gives the full variable domain: EAGVTQSPTHLIKTRGQQATLRCSPISGHTSVYWYQQALGLGLQFLLWYDEGEERNRGNFPPRFSGRQFPNYSSELNVNALELEDSALYLCASSLDSLNQPQHFGDGTRLSIL.

This chain links TRBV7-2 with TRBJ2-5, with 12 bases lining up with TRBD2. Per the germline V gene, CDR1 is SGHTA and CDR2 is FQGNSA. The CDR3 totals 17 residues. V trimming: 5 bases; J trimming: 2 bases; junction bases outside the gene matches: 9. The chain's CDR3 is CASSLTSGTSGQETQYF. The CDR3 nucleotides read TGTGCCAGCAGCCTCACTTCCGGGACTAGCGGGCAAGAGACCCAGTACTTC.

The chain links TRBV27 to TRBJ2-7; the match to TRBD2 covers 7 bases. The V gene end was trimmed by 5 bases and the J gene end by 4 bases; junction bases not matched to a gene: 5. Looked up from germline, CDR1 is MNHEY and CDR2 is SMNVEV (reference sequence). This CDR3 spans 13 amino acids. The CDR3 DNA sequence: TGTGCCAGCAGTCCTAACGGGGGGTACGAGCAGTACGTC. It codes for CASSPNGGYEQYV.

The chain uses TRBV9 and TRBJ1-4; D gene uncertain. CDR1 and CDR2 from the germline V gene are SGDLS and YYNGEE. Trimming took 4 bases from V and 5 from J, leaving 15 bases between them. The CDR3 loop spans 15 amino acids. The CDR3 sequence: CASSPLDGLNEKLFF. CDR3 bases: TGTGCCAGCAGCCCCCTGGACGGGCTCAATGAAAAACTGTTTTTT.

The genes are TRBV19 and TRBJ1-6; D is perhaps TRBD1 (6 bases). The ends were cut back, 6 bases at V and 2 bases at J, with 14 bases in the middle. In germline, CDR1 is LNHDA, CDR2 SQIVND (reference sequence). The CDR3 loop spans 16 amino acids. The CDR3, as DNA: TGTGCCAGTAGCGCCACAGGGCTGGCCTATAATTCACCCCTCCACTTT. It encodes CASSATGLAYNSPLHF.

The chain has TRBV2 and TRBJ2-1; no clear D. This CDR3 spans 11 amino acids. V lost 5 bases to trimming and J lost 9 bases, with 8 bases between them. The germline V gene encodes CDR1 SNHLY and CDR2 FYNNEI. The CDR3 DNA reads TGTGCCAGCAGTACGACTTCTGAGCAGTTCTTC. It encodes CASSTTSEQFF.

The chain uses TRBV6-4 and TRBJ2-1, with D perhaps TRBD2 (5 bases). The CDR3 totals 17 residues. Germline V gene data show CDR1 as MRHNA and CDR2 as SNTAGT. V was pared by 5 bases and J by 1 base, with 18 bases between. The CDR3 is CASSTRAGIWSYNEQFF. The CDR3 region has the DNA TGTGCCAGCAGTACAAGAGCCGGGATCTGGTCCTACAATGAGCAGTTCTTC.

The chain links TRBV7-3 to TRBJ1-1, with no clear D. Germline values: CDR1 SGHTA, CDR2 FQGTGA. Trimming cost V 2 bases and J 1 base, with 8 bases left between them. This CDR3 has 14 amino acids. For the CDR3, the DNA is TGTGCCAGCAGCTTAGCGGGCGGGAACACTGAAGCTTTCTTT. The encoded protein is CASSLAGGNTEAFF.

The chain carries TRBV7-3 and TRBJ2-1; D might be TRBD1 (6 bases). The V and J ends lost 2 bases and 0 bases respectively, with 11 bases between them. The CDR3 contains 16 residues. Germline V gene sequence: CDR1 SGHTA, CDR2 FQGTGA. The CDR3 nucleotides are TGTGCCAGCAGCTTACAGGGGACCTTCTCCTACAATGAGCAGTTCTTC. Translating it yields CASSLQGTFSYNEQFF. The variable domain in full, with the rest retrieved from reference TRBV7-3 and TRBJ2-1, is GAGVSQTPSNKVTEKGKYVELRCDPISGHTALYWYRQSLGQGPEFLIYFQGTGAADDSGLPNDRFFAVRPEGSVSTLKIQRTERGDSAVYLCASSLQGTFSYNEQFFGPGTRLTVL.

The chain has TRBV25-1 and TRBJ1-6, with TRBD1 matching over 7 bases. The J segment lost 5 bases and the V segment lost 4 bases, leaving 5 bases of the junction unmatched. The CDR3 consists of 15 residues. Germline assignment: CDR1 MGHDK and CDR2 SYGVNS. This CDR3 is CASSASTGNNSPLHF. DNA of the CDR3: TGTGCCAGCAGTGCTTCGACAGGGAATAATTCACCCCTCCACTTT.

This sequence joins TRBV30 and TRBJ2-3; D ambiguous. CDR3 length equals 12 residues. V gave up 2 bases and J gave up 6 bases, with 9 bases separating them. Per germline, CDR1 GTSNPN and CDR2 SVGIG (reference sequence). This CDR3 is CAWSPSADTQYF. The DNA for the CDR3 is TGTGCCTGGAGTCCCTCCGCTGATACGCAGTATTTT.

The rearrangement links TRBV7-3 to TRBJ2-3, with a possible D match to TRBD1 (5 bases). CDR3 length: 14 residues. Germline values: CDR1 SGHTA, CDR2 FQGTGA. Trimming removed 3 bases at V and 5 bases at J, with 12 bases between. The CDR3 DNA reads TGTGCCAGCAGCTTGGGCCAGCAGGGAGATACGCAGTATTTT. Its protein is CASSLGQQGDTQYF. Combining the CDR3 with reference TRBV7-3 and TRBJ2-3 gives the whole variable domain GAGVSQTPSNKVTEKGKYVELRCDPISGHTALYWYRQSLGQGPEFLIYFQGTGAADDSGLPNDRFFAVRPEGSVSTLKIQRTERGDSAVYLCASSLGQQGDTQYFGPGTRLTVL.

The chain combines TRBV29-1 with TRBJ2-5; no reliable D call. The CDR3 is 14 amino acids. Germline V lookup: CDR1 SQVTM, CDR2 ANQGSEA. V shed 0 bases and J shed 5 bases, with 13 bases lying between them. The DNA of the CDR3 is TGCAGCGTTGAAGAAAGAGTCCCTGGGGAGACCCAGTACTTC. This translates into CSVEERVPGETQYF.

The chain couples TRBV11-1 to TRBJ1-1; the D is unclear. In germline, CDR1 is SGHAT, CDR2 FQDESV (reference sequence). The germline V and J ends were trimmed by 5 bases and 10 bases, with 17 bases remaining between them. The CDR3 is 13 amino acids. The CDR3 loop is CASSISTLSGAFF. DNA of the CDR3: TGTGCCAGCAGCATATCGACCCTCTCGGGAGCTTTCTTT.

The chain uses TRBV11-3 and TRBJ2-1; D could derive from TRBD1 or TRBD2 (5 bases each). The CDR3 loop spans 14 amino acids. Trimming cost V 1 base and J 2 bases, with 6 bases left between them. Germline CDR1 and CDR2: SGHNT and YENEEA. The CDR3 DNA reads TGTGCCAGCAGCTTAGGAGGGGCCTACAATGAGCAGTTCTTC. Its protein product is CASSLGGAYNEQFF. The variable domain in full, completed from reference TRBV11-3 and TRBJ2-1, reads EAGVVQSPRYKIIEKKQPVAFWCNPISGHNTLYWYLQNLGQGPELLIRYENEEAVDDSQLPKDRFSAERLKGVDSTLKIQPAELGDSAVYLCASSLGGAYNEQFFGPGTRLTVL.

The chain employs TRBV30 and TRBJ2-2; 9 bases align to TRBD1. CDR1 and CDR2 (germline): GTSNPN, SVGIG (reference sequence). CDR3 size: 16 residues. Germline trimming cut 0 bases from V and 3 bases from J; bases unmatched to any gene: 5. The CDR3 sequence: CAWSVRDRAYTGELFF. CDR3 bases: TGTGCCTGGAGTGTACGGGACAGGGCTTACACCGGGGAGCTGTTTTTT.

The V and J genes are TRBV18 and TRBJ1-3; 7 bases line up with TRBD1. V lost 3 bases and J lost 2; bases outside the gene matches: 4. This CDR3 has 15 residues. The germline V gene has CDR1 KGHSH and CDR2 LQKENI. The CDR3 nucleotides read TGTGCCAGCTCACCCGAAGACAGGGCTGGAAACACCATATATTTT. Translated: CASSPEDRAGNTIYF.

This clone was picked up a small number of times. This CDR3 is CASSLIDSSSYNSPLHF. CDR3 sequence (DNA): TGCGCCAGCAGCTTGATTGACTCCAGCTCCTATAATTCACCCCTCCACTTT. This chain joins TRBV5-1 and TRBJ1-6, with D hard to call. The CDR3 runs to 17 residues. V lost 1 base to trimming and J lost 0 bases, with 11 bases between them. Germline V gene data show CDR1 as SGHRS and CDR2 as YFSETQ.

This clone occurred once. The V call is TRBV11-2, the J call TRBJ2-5; D gene uncertain. The CDR3 runs to 13 residues. Per germline, CDR1 SGHAT and CDR2 FQNNGV. Trimming removed 4 bases at V and 10 bases at J, with 16 bases between. The CDR3: CASSSLRQKDQYF. The CDR3 DNA follows: TGTGCCAGCAGCTCCCTTCGCCAGAAGGACCAGTACTTC.

The V and J genes are TRBV5-1 and TRBJ2-3; 7 nucleotides line up with TRBD2. V was clipped by 1 base and J by 4 bases; unmatched bases: 12. This CDR3 contains 17 residues. In germline, CDR1 is SGHRS, CDR2 YFSETQ. CDR3 nucleotides: TGCGCCAGCAGCTTGTTCCTCTCGGGAGGACTAGCAGATACGCAGTATTTT. It translates to CASSLFLSGGLADTQYF.

In DNA, the CDR3 is TGTGCCAGCAGCGTAGCTACGACCTATTATGGCTACACCTTC. It translates to CASSVATTYYGYTF. The genes are TRBV9 and TRBJ1-2, with D unresolved. CDR1 and CDR2 from the germline V gene are SGDLS and YYNGEE. CDR3 length: 14 amino acids. V shed 0 bases and J shed 5 bases, with 11 bases lying between them. Drawing the rest from reference TRBV9 and TRBJ1-2, the complete variable domain is DSGVTQTPKHLITATGQRVTLRCSPRSGDLSVYWYQQSLDQGLQFLIQYYNGEERAKGNILERFSAQQFPDLHSELNLSSLELGDSALYFCASSVATTYYGYTFGSGTRLTVV.

The rearrangement joins TRBV4-2 to TRBJ1-6; D not resolved. CDR1 is LGHNA and CDR2 is YNFKEQ in the germline V gene. The CDR3 is 14 residues long. V lost 4 bases and J 8 bases, leaving 12 bases between the germline ends. The CDR3, as DNA: TGTGCCAGCAGCCTACGGGGTTTGGATTCACCCCTCCACTTT. It specifies CASSLRGLDSPLHF.